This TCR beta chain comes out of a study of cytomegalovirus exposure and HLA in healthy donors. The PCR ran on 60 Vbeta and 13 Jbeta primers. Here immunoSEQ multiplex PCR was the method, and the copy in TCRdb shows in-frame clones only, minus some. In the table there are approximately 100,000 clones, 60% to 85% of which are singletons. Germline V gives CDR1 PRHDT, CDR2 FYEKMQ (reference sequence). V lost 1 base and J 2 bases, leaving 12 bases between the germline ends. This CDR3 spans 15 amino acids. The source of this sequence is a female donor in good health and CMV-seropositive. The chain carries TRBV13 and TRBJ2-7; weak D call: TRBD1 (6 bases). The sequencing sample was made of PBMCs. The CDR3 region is CASSLAGRGPYEQYF. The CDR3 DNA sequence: TGTGCCAGCAGCTTAGCCGGCAGGGGACCCTACGAGCAGTACTTC.